Listed below are T cell receptor beta chains from one sample, sequenced in a study of cytomegalovirus exposure and HLA in healthy donors. Using immunoSEQ multiplex PCR, the repertoire was profiled, and TCRdb retains in-frame clones only, with some absent. Here the sample spans some 200,000 clones, 70% to 85% being singletons. The sequencing sample was made of PBMCs. All receptors derive from a boy aged 2 to 10 in good health and CMV-seronegative. Both conserved end residues are part of each CDR3. Fields, in order: clone size, V gene, J gene, D gene, CDR3 DNA, CDR3 protein. D genes are given only for firm matches. Some rows have no size entry. The others give once, few or many, or a class for an expanded clone.

clone_size: -; v_call: TRBV5-1; j_call: TRBJ2-1; d_call: -; cdr3_nt: TGCGCCAGCAGCTTGGAGCATGGCTCCTACAATGAGCAGTTCTTC; cdr3_aa: CASSLEHGSYNEQFF
clone_size: -; v_call: TRBV11-2; j_call: TRBJ2-1; d_call: TRBD1; cdr3_nt: TGTGCCAGCAGCCCTGACAGGGGGCCGTTCCATCAGTTCTTC; cdr3_aa: CASSPDRGPFHQFF
clone_size: -; v_call: TRBV4-3; j_call: TRBJ2-3; d_call: TRBD2; cdr3_nt: TGCGCCAGCAGCCCCTACCTTACTAGCGGGGGGTTGGATACGCAGTATTTT; cdr3_aa: CASSPYLTSGGLDTQYF
clone_size: once; v_call: TRBV7-9; j_call: TRBJ2-3; d_call: TRBD1; cdr3_nt: TGTGCCAGCAGATACAGGGGGGATACGCAGTATTTT; cdr3_aa: CASRYRGDTQYF
clone_size: -; v_call: TRBV10-3; j_call: TRBJ1-3; d_call: -; cdr3_nt: TGTGCCATCAGTCCGACAGGCTACTCTGGAAACACCATATATTTT; cdr3_aa: CAISPTGYSGNTIYF
clone_size: -; v_call: TRBV7-9; j_call: TRBJ2-2; d_call: TRBD1; cdr3_nt: TGTGCCAGCAGCTTAATGGACAGGATGCTGTTTTTT; cdr3_aa: CASSLMDRMLFF
clone_size: -; v_call: TRBV5-1; j_call: TRBJ2-7; d_call: TRBD1; cdr3_nt: TGCGCCAGCAGCCAGGGACAGGGGAGCTCCTACGAGCAGTACTTC; cdr3_aa: CASSQGQGSSYEQYF
clone_size: -; v_call: TRBV5-4; j_call: TRBJ2-5; d_call: TRBD2; cdr3_nt: TGTGCCAGCAGCTTGGGGCGGCGGGGGGCGGAGACCCAGTACTTC; cdr3_aa: CASSLGRRGAETQYF
clone_size: -; v_call: TRBV19; j_call: TRBJ1-5; d_call: TRBD1; cdr3_nt: TGTGCCAGTAGCCCACTAGGGACAGGGCGCGGTCAGCCCCAGCATTTT; cdr3_aa: CASSPLGTGRGQPQHF
clone_size: -; v_call: TRBV27; j_call: TRBJ1-4; d_call: TRBD1; cdr3_nt: TGTGCCAGCAGTTCCCGACAGGGGGCTTGGGAAAAACTGTTTTTT; cdr3_aa: CASSSRQGAWEKLFF
clone_size: -; v_call: TRBV23-1; j_call: TRBJ2-1; d_call: TRBD1; cdr3_nt: TGCGCCAGCAGACAGAAGGGGACAGGGAAGTACAATGAGCAGTTCTTC; cdr3_aa: CASRQKGTGKYNEQFF
clone_size: -; v_call: TRBV5-6; j_call: TRBJ1-3; d_call: -; cdr3_nt: TGTGCCAGCAGTTTACAGGGTCCCCTCTCTGGAAACACCATATATTTT; cdr3_aa: CASSLQGPLSGNTIYF
clone_size: once; v_call: TRBV2; j_call: TRBJ2-5; d_call: TRBD2; cdr3_nt: TGTGCCAGCACTGCCAGCGGGGGGTTTGCGGAGACCCAGTACTTC; cdr3_aa: CASTASGGFAETQYF
clone_size: -; v_call: TRBV6-1; j_call: TRBJ2-1; d_call: TRBD1; cdr3_nt: TGTGCCAGCAGTGAACATTTACAGGGGGCACCCCATGAGCAGTTCTTC; cdr3_aa: CASSEHLQGAPHEQFF
clone_size: -; v_call: TRBV29-1; j_call: TRBJ2-5; d_call: -; cdr3_nt: TGCAGCGTTGAACGCACTACCTTCCAAGAGACCCAGTACTTC; cdr3_aa: CSVERTTFQETQYF
clone_size: -; v_call: TRBV7-3; j_call: TRBJ1-1; d_call: TRBD1; cdr3_nt: TGTGCCAGCAGCCCACAGGGGGGGCTCACTGAAGCTTTCTTT; cdr3_aa: CASSPQGGLTEAFF
clone_size: -; v_call: TRBV7-2; j_call: TRBJ2-7; d_call: TRBD2; cdr3_nt: TGTGCCAGCAGCCGGGACTACTACGAGCAGTACTTC; cdr3_aa: CASSRDYYEQYF
clone_size: -; v_call: TRBV7-9; j_call: TRBJ2-7; d_call: -; cdr3_nt: TGTGCCAGCAGCTCCGGGGTCTCCTACGAGCAGTACTTC; cdr3_aa: CASSSGVSYEQYF
clone_size: -; v_call: TRBV11-1; j_call: TRBJ1-2; d_call: -; cdr3_nt: TGTGCCAGCAGCCAGGGTTTGAGCTACTATGGCTACACCTTC; cdr3_aa: CASSQGLSYYGYTF
clone_size: -; v_call: TRBV11-2; j_call: TRBJ1-1; d_call: -; cdr3_nt: TGTGCCAGCAGCTTAAACAGGGTGAACACTGAAGCTTTCTTT; cdr3_aa: CASSLNRVNTEAFF
clone_size: -; v_call: TRBV7-3; j_call: TRBJ2-7; d_call: TRBD2; cdr3_nt: TGTGCCAGCAGCTTAAGAGCGGGGGGGGGTTCCTACGAGCAGTACTTC; cdr3_aa: CASSLRAGGGSYEQYF
clone_size: -; v_call: TRBV6-5; j_call: TRBJ1-4; d_call: -; cdr3_nt: TGTGCCAGCAGCCACTCAGGGTTTGCTAATGAAAAACTGTTTTTT; cdr3_aa: CASSHSGFANEKLFF
clone_size: -; v_call: TRBV7-9; j_call: TRBJ2-1; d_call: TRBD2; cdr3_nt: TGTGCCAGCAGCTCACCTAGCGGGGGGGCCTACAATGAGCAGTTCTTC; cdr3_aa: CASSSPSGGAYNEQFF
clone_size: -; v_call: TRBV19; j_call: TRBJ2-3; d_call: -; cdr3_nt: TGTGCCAGTAGTATAGCCCTCCGGGCAGGGGATACGCAGTATTTT; cdr3_aa: CASSIALRAGDTQYF